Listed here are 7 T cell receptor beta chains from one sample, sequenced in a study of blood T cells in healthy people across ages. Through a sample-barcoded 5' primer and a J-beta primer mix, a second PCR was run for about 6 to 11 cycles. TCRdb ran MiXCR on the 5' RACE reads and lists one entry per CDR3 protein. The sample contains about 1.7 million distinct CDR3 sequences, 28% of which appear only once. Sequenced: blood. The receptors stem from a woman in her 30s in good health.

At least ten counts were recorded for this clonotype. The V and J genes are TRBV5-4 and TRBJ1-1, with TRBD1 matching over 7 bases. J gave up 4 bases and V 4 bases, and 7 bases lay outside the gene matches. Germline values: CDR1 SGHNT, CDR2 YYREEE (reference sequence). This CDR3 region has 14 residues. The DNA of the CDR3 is TGTGCCAGCAGCATACTCACAGGGGCCACTGAAGCTTTCTTT. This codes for CASSILTGATEAFF.

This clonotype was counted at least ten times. The chain's CDR3 is CSAREVPGTLNNEQFF. The CDR3 DNA sequence: TGCAGTGCTAGAGAGGTCCCTGGGACTCTTAACAATGAGCAGTTCTTC. The V call is TRBV20-1, the J call TRBJ2-1; maybe TRBD2 (6 bases). The germline gives CDR1 DFQATT, CDR2 SNEGSKA (reference sequence). V shed 0 bases and J shed 5 bases, with 17 bases lying between them. This CDR3 has 16 residues.

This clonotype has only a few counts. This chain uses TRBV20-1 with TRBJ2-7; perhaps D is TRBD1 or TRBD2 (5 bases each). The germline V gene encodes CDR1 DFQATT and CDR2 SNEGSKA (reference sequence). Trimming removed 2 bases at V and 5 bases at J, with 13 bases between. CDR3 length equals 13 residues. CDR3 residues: CSARYGTLDEQYF. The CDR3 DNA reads TGCAGTGCTAGATACGGGACCTTGGACGAGCAGTACTTC.

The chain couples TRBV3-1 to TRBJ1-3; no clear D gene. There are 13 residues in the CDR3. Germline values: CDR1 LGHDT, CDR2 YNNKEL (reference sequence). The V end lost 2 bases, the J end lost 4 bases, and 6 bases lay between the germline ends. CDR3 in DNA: TGTGCCAGCAGCCAATACAACGGAAACACCATATATTTT. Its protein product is CASSQYNGNTIYF.

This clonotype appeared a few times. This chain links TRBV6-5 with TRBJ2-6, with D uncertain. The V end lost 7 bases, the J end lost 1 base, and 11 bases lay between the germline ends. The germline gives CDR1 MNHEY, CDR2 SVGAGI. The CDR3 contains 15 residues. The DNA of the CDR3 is TGTGCCAGCAAGGCCGACCAGTCTGGGGCCAACGTCCTGACTTTC. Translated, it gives CASKADQSGANVLTF.

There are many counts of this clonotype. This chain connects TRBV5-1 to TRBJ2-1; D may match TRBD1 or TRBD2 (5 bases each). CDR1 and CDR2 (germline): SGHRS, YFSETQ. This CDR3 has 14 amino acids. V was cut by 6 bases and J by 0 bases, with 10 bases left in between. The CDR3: CASKFGASYNEQFF. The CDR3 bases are TGCGCCAGCAAGTTCGGGGCCTCCTACAATGAGCAGTTCTTC.

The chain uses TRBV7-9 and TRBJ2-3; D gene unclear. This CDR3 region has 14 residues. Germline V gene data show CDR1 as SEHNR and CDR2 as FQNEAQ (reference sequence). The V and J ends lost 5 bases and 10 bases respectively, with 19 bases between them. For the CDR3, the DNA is TGTGCCAGCAGCCCTAGTGTAGGGCGCCAGGCGCAGTATTTT. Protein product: CASSPSVGRQAQYF.